One and the same sample provided the 14 T cell receptor beta chains below, sequenced in a study of somatic mutations in cytotoxic T cells in rheumatoid arthritis. Libraries were prepared by immunoSEQ multiplex PCR; TCRdb keeps only in-frame clonotypes and omits some of them. The sample holds some 3,900 clones, 80% to 90% seen once. Sequencing input: CD8+ T cells sorted from blood. The receptors shown here come from a woman in her 70s with rheumatoid arthritis.

CDR3 bases: TGTGCCAGCAGCTTAGGAGTGACAGGGGGGGAGACCCAGTACTTC. It translates to CASSLGVTGGETQYF. The chain uses TRBV7-9 and TRBJ2-5, with 9 bases identical to TRBD1. The J segment lost 5 bases and the V segment lost 1 base, leaving 5 bases of the junction unmatched. Germline CDR1 reads SEHNR; CDR2 reads FQNEAQ (reference sequence). CDR3 length equals 15 residues.

This chain uses TRBV19 with TRBJ2-7; D is uncertain. The CDR3 has 11 residues. The V gene lost 7 bases and the J gene lost 3 bases, with 7 bases spanning the gap. Germline V gives CDR1 LNHDA, CDR2 SQIVND (reference sequence). The CDR3 loop is CASNAGYEQYF. The CDR3, as DNA: TGTGCCAGTAATGCAGGCTACGAGCAGTACTTC. The whole variable domain, filled in from reference TRBV19 and TRBJ2-7, reads DGGITQSPKYLFRKEGQNVTLSCEQNLNHDAMYWYRQDPGQGLRLIYYSQIVNDFQKGDIAEGYSVSREKKESFPLTVTSAQKNPTAFYLCASNAGYEQYFGPGTRLTVT.

The J gene is TRBJ2-1, the V gene TRBV28; maybe TRBD1 (5 bases). V was trimmed by 8 bases and J by 0 bases, leaving 11 bases between them. Germline-derived CDR1 and CDR2 are MDHEN and SYDVKM. The CDR3 runs to 14 residues. CDR3 coding DNA: TGTGCCAGCGGAAGACAGAGCTCCTACAATGAGCAGTTCTTC. This gives the protein CASGRQSSYNEQFF.

The rearrangement links TRBV7-9 to TRBJ1-1, with D possibly matching TRBD1 (6 bases). The V and J ends lost 2 bases and 7 bases respectively, with 8 bases between them. In germline, CDR1 is SEHNR, CDR2 FQNEAQ (reference sequence). The CDR3 consists of 12 residues. The CDR3 region has the DNA TGTGCCAGCAGCTTACTGGACAGTGAAGCTTTCTTT. Encoded protein: CASSLLDSEAFF.

This rearrangement joins TRBV5-1 to TRBJ1-1; possible D gene TRBD1, 5 bases. The CDR3 contains 15 residues. Trimming stripped 0 bases from V and 0 bases from J, with 9 bases between. Germline-derived CDR1 and CDR2 are SGHRS and YFSETQ. CDR3 amino acids: CASSLEAGMNTEAFF. The CDR3 DNA reads as TGCGCCAGCAGCTTGGAGGCAGGGATGAACACTGAAGCTTTCTTT.

This clone has just a few counts. The chain is built from TRBV19 and TRBJ2-7; possible D gene TRBD1, 6 bases. Trimming left V 1 base short and J 0 bases short, with 16 bases between. Germline V lookup: CDR1 LNHDA, CDR2 SQIVND (reference sequence). The CDR3 runs to 17 residues. Written as DNA, the CDR3 is TGTGCCAGTAGTATAGTACTTTGGACAGCTTCCTCCTACGAGCAGTACTTC. It encodes CASSIVLWTASSYEQYF.

J is TRBJ2-7 and V is TRBV28; 7 nucleotides align to TRBD2. The J segment lost 0 bases and the V segment lost 2 bases, leaving 19 bases of the junction unmatched. This CDR3 has 20 residues. The V gene's germline CDR1 is MDHEN and CDR2 SYDVKM. CDR3 bases: TGTGCCAGCAGTTTACCCCCCCGGCGGGAGACGTACGGTAGCTCCTACGAGCAGTACTTC. It encodes CASSLPPRRETYGSSYEQYF.

This chain connects TRBV2 to TRBJ2-7; 10 bases agree with TRBD1. Germline V CDR1 and CDR2: SNHLY, FYNNEI. The CDR3 covers 13 residues. With 9 bases clipped from V and 2 bases from J, the junction kept 4 bases outside the gene matches. The CDR3 DNA is TGTGCCAGTAAAGACAGGGGGCCCTACGAGCAGTACTTC. Translated, it gives CASKDRGPYEQYF.

The chain carries TRBV6-5 and TRBJ2-5, with D possibly being TRBD2 (7 bases). V was trimmed by 6 bases and J by 4 bases, leaving 15 bases between them. The CDR3 length is 14 residues. CDR1 and CDR2 from the germline V gene are MNHEY and SVGAGI. CDR3 coding DNA: TGTGCCAGCAGGAATAGGGGGGGGTTAGAGACCCAGTACTTC. As protein: CASRNRGGLETQYF.

V gene TRBV27 combines with J gene TRBJ1-2, with 10 bases aligning to TRBD1. Germline V lookup: CDR1 MNHEY, CDR2 SMNVEV (reference sequence). The CDR3 has 15 amino acids. V lost 5 bases to trimming and J lost 9 bases; unmatched junction nucleotides: 12. The chain's CDR3 is CASSLIGTGDVRYTF. The DNA of the CDR3 is TGTGCCAGCAGTCTCATAGGGACAGGGGACGTTCGCTACACCTTC.

This clone was recorded only once. The chain combines TRBV10-1 with TRBJ2-3; tentatively, D is TRBD2 (5 bases). The CDR3 has 14 residues. The V end lost 0 bases, the J end lost 6 bases, and 10 bases lay between the germline ends. The V gene's germline CDR1 is WNHNN and CDR2 SYGVQD (reference sequence). CDR3 residues: CASSESRRGDTQYF. The DNA of the CDR3 is TGCGCCAGCAGTGAGTCGAGGCGAGGGGATACGCAGTATTTT.

The chain uses TRBV6-4 and TRBJ2-6; TRBD2 matches 9 bases. This CDR3 spans 18 amino acids. The germline gives CDR1 MRHNA, CDR2 SNTAGT. The trim removed 0 bases at V and 2 bases at J, leaving 5 bases unmatched. In DNA form, the CDR3 reads TGTGCCAGCAGTGACTCGTGGCGGGAGGGCCCTGGGGCCAACGTCCTGACTTTC. As protein: CASSDSWREGPGANVLTF.

The rearrangement uses TRBV7-9 and TRBJ2-5; 7 bases align to TRBD1. V lost 1 base to trimming and J lost 5 bases; unmatched junction nucleotides: 4. CDR1 is SEHNR, CDR2 FQNEAQ, per germline (reference sequence). The CDR3 extends over 14 amino acids. CDR3 amino acids: CASSLVTGTETQYF. The CDR3 nucleotides are TGTGCCAGCAGCTTAGTGACAGGGACGGAGACCCAGTACTTC.

This clone turned up a few times. The V and J genes are TRBV13 and TRBJ1-1; 10 nucleotides line up with TRBD1. In germline, CDR1 is PRHDT, CDR2 FYEKMQ (reference sequence). Trimming at V came to 4 bases and at J to 7 bases, leaving 3 bases not matched to a gene. This CDR3 has 13 residues. The CDR3 nucleotides are TGTGCCAGCAGCTATGGGGACAGGGGTGAAGCTTTCTTT. Protein product: CASSYGDRGEAFF.